A selection of T cell receptor beta chains follows, all from one sample in a study of cytotoxic CD8 clonotypes in ibrutinib-treated CLL. Some clones are missing from TCRdb's copy, which holds only in-frame ones; the method was immunoSEQ multiplex PCR. The sample has roughly 190,000 clones; approximately 72% are singletons. The sample was PBMCs, taken after 24 months of ibrutinib treatment. Source of these receptors: a human donor with chronic lymphocytic leukemia. The conserved cysteine and the conserved F or W are not part of the CDR3 here.

V: TRBV4-2
J: TRBJ2-3
CDR3: ASSQPGTRRADTQY

V: TRBV29-1
J: TRBJ1-1
CDR3: SVHRLNTEAF

V: TRBV7-2
J: TRBJ1-2
CDR3: ASSLLGVNYGYT

V: TRBV6-6
J: TRBJ1-2
CDR3: ASLGFDYGYT

V: TRBV5-4
J: TRBJ2-3
CDR3: ASSTGKSRDTQY

V: TRBV30
J: TRBJ2-1
CDR3: AWNIWSSYNEQF

V: TRBV6-5
J: TRBJ2-2
CDR3: ASTRDTGELF

V: TRBV9
J: TRBJ2-1
CDR3: ASSASGSRYMNEQF

V: TRBV7-2
J: TRBJ2-1
CDR3: ASSNTSPLYNEQF

V: TRBV29-1
J: TRBJ1-4
CDR3: SVRSREKLF

V: TRBV28
J: TRBJ2-5
CDR3: ASSSGVETQY

V: TRBV20-1
J: TRBJ1-3
CDR3: SARHRNTIY

V: TRBV30
J: TRBJ2-3
CDR3: AWTRDGATQY

V: TRBV18
J: TRBJ2-5
CDR3: ASSPDLIQGGRETQY

V: TRBV27
J: TRBJ2-1
CDR3: ASREFGQGGNEQF

V: TRBV11-2
J: TRBJ2-2
CDR3: ASSPLAGSDTGELF

V: TRBV5-4
J: TRBJ2-1
CDR3: ASSLGREPLAREQF

V: TRBV5-1
J: TRBJ1-2
CDR3: ASSLTQSRDGYT

V: TRBV13
J: TRBJ2-3
CDR3: ASSLLAGVIPSTDTQY

V: TRBV5-1
J: TRBJ1-1
CDR3: ASSLEPQGSNTEAF